Presented here are 14 T cell receptor beta chains from one specimen sequenced in a study of T cells in Graves' hyperthyroidism and ophthalmopathy. RNA transcripts were the template for amplifying TCR beta CDR3 regions. The TCR CDR3 was amplified in a first-round RT-PCR using the HTBI primer set. TCRdb re-derived calls from the multiplex PCR reads in MiXCR, one entry per CDR3 protein. The data contain fewer than 600,000 distinct CDR3 sequences, 14% of them singletons. Source material: blood. Source of these receptors: a woman between 18 and 30 years old with Graves' hyperthyroidism.

In this sample, this clonotype turned up many times. The V and J genes are TRBV11-3 and TRBJ2-2; no firm D call. This CDR3 comprises 13 residues. Germline-derived CDR1 and CDR2 are SGHNT and YENEEA. V was shortened by 2 bases and J by 5 bases, with 6 bases between the two germline ends. CDR3 sequence (DNA): TGTGCCAGCAGCTTACTAGTAACCGGGGAGCTGTTTTTT. Protein product: CASSLLVTGELFF.

This clonotype was seen repeatedly, ten times or more. The chain employs TRBV29-1 and TRBJ2-5; D is perhaps TRBD2 (7 bases). The V end was cut by 7 bases, the J end by 5 bases, with 17 bases between. The CDR3 covers 13 residues. Germline V CDR1 and CDR2: SQVTM, ANQGSEA. This CDR3 is CSAVGGRRETQYF. CDR3 bases: TGCAGCGCCGTCGGGGGGCGGAGGGAGACCCAGTACTTC.

At least ten counts were recorded for this clonotype. The chain joins TRBV11-3 to TRBJ2-1, with D unresolved. Germline loops: CDR1 SGHNT, CDR2 YENEEA. V gave up 1 base and J gave up 3 bases, with 13 bases separating them. The length of the CDR3 is 16 residues. The CDR3 nucleotides read TGTGCCAGCAGCTTAGTTAGAGGCGGCGACTACAATGAGCAGTTCTTC. It encodes CASSLVRGGDYNEQFF.

The chain uses TRBV20-1 and TRBJ1-2; D ambiguous. Trimming removed 3 bases from V and 3 bases from J, with 11 bases in between. This CDR3 contains 13 residues. Germline lookup yields CDR1 DFQATT and CDR2 SNEGSKA (reference sequence). The chain's CDR3 is CSASKGGYYGYTF. Written as DNA, the CDR3 is TGCAGTGCTAGTAAGGGCGGGTACTATGGCTACACCTTC.

The rearrangement links TRBV27 to TRBJ2-7; D is perhaps TRBD2 (7 bases). CDR1 and CDR2 (germline): MNHEY, SMNVEV (reference sequence). The CDR3 contains 12 residues. Trimming stripped 6 bases from V and 3 bases from J, with 9 bases between. The DNA of the CDR3 is TGTGCCAGCAGGGGAGGGGGCTACGAGCAGTACTTC. Translated, it gives CASRGGGYEQYF.

This sequence joins TRBV24-1 and TRBJ2-5, with D maybe TRBD1 (5 bases). There are 13 residues in the CDR3. Germline V gene data show CDR1 as KGHDR and CDR2 as SFDVKD. Trimming removed 2 bases from V and 2 bases from J, with 5 bases in between. The CDR3 protein is CATSDSGQETQYF. DNA of the CDR3: TGTGCCACCAGTGATTCAGGGCAAGAGACCCAGTACTTC.

This chain's CDR3 is CASSPEWGQGAGAGELFF. DNA for the CDR3: TGTGCCAGCAGTCCAGAGTGGGGACAGGGGGCAGGCGCCGGGGAGCTGTTTTTT. The V call is TRBV12-3 or TRBV12-4, the J call TRBJ2-2; 12 bases line up with TRBD1. Unmatched junction bases numbered 13, after V lost 5 bases and J lost 6 bases. This CDR3 is built from 18 residues.

This clonotype appeared many times. The V call is TRBV12-3 or TRBV12-4, the J call TRBJ2-3, with 14 bases aligning to TRBD2. J was trimmed by 0 bases and V by 5 bases; bases with no gene match: 4. The CDR3 sequence is 17 residues long. CDR3 loop: CASSEGLAGVSTDTQYF. In nucleotides, the CDR3 is TGTGCCAGCAGTGAGGGACTAGCGGGGGTTAGCACAGATACGCAGTATTTT.

This clonotype was found many times. The J gene is TRBJ1-5, the V gene TRBV6-1; D is uncertain. V lost 1 base to trimming and J lost 2 bases, with 9 bases between them. Germline CDR1 is MNHNS and CDR2 is SASEGT. The CDR3 runs to 15 residues. The CDR3 bases are TGTGCCAGCAGTGAAGGTGTTGGGGGCAATCAGCCCCAGCATTTT. The encoded protein is CASSEGVGGNQPQHF.

This clonotype was found many times. The chain is built from TRBV11-2 and TRBJ2-2; tentatively, D is TRBD1 or TRBD2 (5 bases each). Trimming took off 8 bases at V and 4 bases at J, with 14 bases between the two ends. This CDR3 contains 14 residues. CDR1 is SGHAT, CDR2 FQNNGV, per germline. CDR3 in amino acids: CASERGWSTGELFF. Written as DNA, the CDR3 is TGTGCCAGCGAGAGGGGTTGGAGCACCGGGGAGCTGTTTTTT.

J is TRBJ2-2 and V is TRBV10-2; 7 bases map to TRBD2. Germline CDR1 is WSHSY and CDR2 is SAAADI. This CDR3 is built from 17 residues. V lost 7 bases and J lost 4; bases outside the gene matches: 15. CDR3 nucleotides: TGCGCCAGCAAAAATAGGCTTGCGGGAGTGATCACCGGGGAGCTGTTTTTT. It translates to CASKNRLAGVITGELFF.

This clonotype was seen at least ten times. The genes are TRBV12-3 or TRBV12-4 and TRBJ1-4, with a possible D match to TRBD1 (6 bases). The CDR3 contains 14 residues. V lost 5 bases and J lost 3, with 10 bases in between. CDR3 DNA: TGTGCCAGCAGTGCGGACAGCCCTAATGAAAAACTGTTTTTT. Encoded protein: CASSADSPNEKLFF.

The chain couples TRBV2 to TRBJ2-2; D is uncertain. The CDR3 loop spans 15 amino acids. CDR1 and CDR2 (germline): SNHLY, FYNNEI. Trimming took off 5 bases at V and 5 bases at J, with 15 bases between the two ends. The CDR3 DNA follows: TGTGCCAGCAGTATCGACCGAGGTGGGACCGGGGAGCTGTTTTTT. Translating gives CASSIDRGGTGELFF.

This clonotype was recorded a few times. This chain uses TRBV20-1 with TRBJ1-2; D possibly corresponds to TRBD1 (6 bases). The germline V gene encodes CDR1 DFQATT and CDR2 SNEGSKA (reference sequence). The CDR3 length is 14 residues. V was pared by 0 bases and J by 5 bases, with 13 bases between. CDR3 residues: CSARESGGWYGYTF. The CDR3 nucleotides are TGCAGTGCTAGAGAGTCTGGGGGCTGGTATGGCTACACCTTC.